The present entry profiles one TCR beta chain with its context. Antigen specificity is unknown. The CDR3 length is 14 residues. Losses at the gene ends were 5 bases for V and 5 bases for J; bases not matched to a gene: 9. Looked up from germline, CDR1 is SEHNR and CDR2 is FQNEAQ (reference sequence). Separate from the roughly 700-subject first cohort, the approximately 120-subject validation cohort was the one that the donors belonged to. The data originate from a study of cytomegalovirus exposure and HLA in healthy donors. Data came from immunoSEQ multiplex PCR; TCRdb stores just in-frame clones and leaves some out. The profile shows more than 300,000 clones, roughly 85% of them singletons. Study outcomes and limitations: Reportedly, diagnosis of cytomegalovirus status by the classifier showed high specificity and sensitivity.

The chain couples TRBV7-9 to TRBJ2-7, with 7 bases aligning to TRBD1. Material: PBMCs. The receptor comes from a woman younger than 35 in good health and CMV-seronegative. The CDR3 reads CASSQGTAPDEQYF. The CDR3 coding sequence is TGTGCCAGCAGCCAAGGGACAGCGCCGGACGAGCAGTACTTC.